Listed here are 29 T cell receptor beta chains from one sample, sequenced in a study of blood T cell repertoires in COVID-19. Clones were sequenced by immunoSEQ multiplex PCR, and TCRdb holds only the in-frame ones, with some missing. The table shows some 90,000 clones, with 65% to 85% occurring only once. Sequencing was performed on peripheral blood. The receptors shown here come from a man in his sixties with acute or convalescent COVID-19.

This clone showed up just a few times. The same CDR3 also results from other DNA sequences found in this sample. V gene TRBV7-3 combines with J gene TRBJ2-1; tentative D call: TRBD1 (6 bases). CDR3 length: 15 amino acids. V was pared by 5 bases and J by 0 bases, with 11 bases between. From germline, CDR1 is SGHTA and CDR2 FQGTGA. The CDR3 nucleotides are TGTGCCAGCAGCCGCACAGGGTCCTCCTACAATGAGCAGTTCTTC. Amino acid sequence: CASSRTGSSYNEQFF.

V is TRBV21-1 and J is TRBJ1-2; TRBD1, the table's D call, lacks a check against the DNA. TRBV21-1 is a documented pseudogene. The CDR3 extends over 20 amino acids. CDR3 sequence (DNA): TGTGCCAGCAGCAAAAGGGGGACAGGGGTCGTTCTAACTCCTAACTATGGCTACACCTTC. This codes for CASSKRGTGVVLTPNYGYTF.

A note on this clone: Other DNA sequences in the sample encode the same CDR3. The genes are TRBV19 and TRBJ2-7; 7 bases fit TRBD2. With 3 bases clipped from V and 2 bases from J, the junction kept 7 bases outside the gene matches. This CDR3 contains 15 residues. Germline V gene sequence: CDR1 LNHDA, CDR2 SQIVND (reference sequence). As DNA, the CDR3 is TGTGCCAGTAGTATCTCTAGCGGAGGGACCTACGAGCAGTACTTC. Residues: CASSISSGGTYEQYF. Together with reference TRBV19 and TRBJ2-7, the CDR3 gives the full variable domain: DGGITQSPKYLFRKEGQNVTLSCEQNLNHDAMYWYRQDPGQGLRLIYYSQIVNDFQKGDIAEGYSVSREKKESFPLTVTSAQKNPTAFYLCASSISSGGTYEQYFGPGTRLTVT.

The sample holds a few counts of this clone. The rearrangement links TRBV7-2 to TRBJ1-6; D is ambiguous. Trimming shortened V by 1 base and J by 4 bases, and 5 bases separated the two germline ends. This CDR3 spans 14 amino acids. The germline V gene has CDR1 SGHTA and CDR2 FQGNSA. CDR3 coding DNA: TGTGCCAGCAGCTTAGACAGTTATAATTCACCCCTCCACTTT. Protein: CASSLDSYNSPLHF.

A few counts support this clone. The V call is TRBV28, the J call TRBJ1-1; maybe TRBD1 (5 bases). In germline, CDR1 is MDHEN, CDR2 SYDVKM. V lost 3 bases, J lost 10 bases, and 21 bases lay in between. The CDR3 extends over 15 amino acids. CDR3 sequence reads: CASSFPNQGWKAAFF. The CDR3 DNA follows: TGTGCCAGCAGTTTCCCTAACCAGGGATGGAAAGCAGCTTTCTTT.

The rearrangement uses TRBV7-2 and TRBJ2-5; D might be TRBD2 (6 bases). This CDR3 has 12 residues. Trimming pared 3 bases from V and 9 bases from J, leaving 11 bases between. In germline, CDR1 is SGHTA, CDR2 FQGNSA. CDR3 residues: CASSLVGGSQYF. In DNA form, the CDR3 reads TGTGCCAGCAGCTTGGTCGGAGGGTCCCAGTACTTC.

V and J are TRBV5-5 and TRBJ1-2; TRBD1 might be the D (6 bases). Germline V gene sequence: CDR1 SGHKS, CDR2 YYEKEE (reference sequence). Trimming pared 0 bases from V and 8 bases from J, leaving 20 bases between. CDR3 size: 16 residues. CDR3 coding DNA: TGTGCCAGCAGCTTGGATGTTCCAAGCAGGGGCTACGGCTACACCTTC. Residues: CASSLDVPSRGYGYTF.

CDR3 nucleotides: TGTGCCTGGAGTTTTTCACAAAATCAGCCCCAGCATTTT. This encodes CAWSFSQNQPQHF. The chain has TRBV30 and TRBJ1-5, with D unclear. The V end was cut by 2 bases, the J end by 4 bases, with 9 bases between. CDR3 length: 13 amino acids. CDR1 is GTSNPN, CDR2 SVGIG, per germline (reference sequence).

The chain is built from TRBV5-1 and TRBJ1-1; no clear D. Trimming shortened V by 0 bases and J by 4 bases, and 19 bases separated the two germline ends. The germline CDR1 and CDR2 sequences are SGHRS and YFSETQ. The CDR3 runs 17 residues. CDR3 in DNA: TGCGCCAGCAGCTTGGGGGTCTCCCTAGGCCCCAGCACTGAAGCTTTCTTT. Translated: CASSLGVSLGPSTEAFF.

The chain carries TRBV4-3 and TRBJ2-1, with 7 bases that match TRBD2. Trimming at V came to 3 bases and at J to 9 bases, leaving 11 bases not matched to a gene. This CDR3 comprises 15 residues. The germline V gene encodes CDR1 LGHNA and CDR2 YSLEER. The CDR3 DNA reads TGCGCCAGCAGCCACCGTGGACTAGGGTCCGGTGAGCAGTTCTTC. Its protein is CASSHRGLGSGEQFF.

The rearrangement joins TRBV6-1 to TRBJ2-7; D call uncertain. The CDR3 is 13 amino acids. The V end was cut by 1 base, the J end by 3 bases, with 7 bases between. Looked up from germline, CDR1 is MNHNS and CDR2 is SASEGT. As DNA, the CDR3 is TGTGCCAGCAGTGAAGGTCCCAGCTACGAGCAGTACTTC. Translating it yields CASSEGPSYEQYF.

The chain joins TRBV2 to TRBJ2-2; no clear D gene. Trimming shortened V by 6 bases and J by 2 bases, and 13 bases separated the two germline ends. The CDR3 covers 15 residues. From germline, CDR1 is SNHLY and CDR2 FYNNEI. The CDR3 sequence: CASRRSVANTGELFF. DNA for the CDR3: TGTGCCAGCAGGAGGTCCGTAGCTAACACCGGGGAGCTGTTTTTT.

This chain connects TRBV7-9 to TRBJ2-1, with D maybe TRBD1 (6 bases). The V end lost 5 bases, the J end lost 13 bases, and 12 bases lay between the germline ends. CDR1 is SEHNR and CDR2 is FQNEAQ in the germline V gene (reference sequence). The CDR3 consists of 11 residues. CDR3 loop: CASSTGTIQFF. The CDR3, as DNA: TGTGCCAGCAGCACAGGGACCATACAGTTCTTC.

The CDR3 DNA is TGCGCCAGCAGCCATGGACAGGGAGGGATGGGCGAGCAGTACTTC. This gives the protein CASSHGQGGMGEQYF. V and J are TRBV4-1 and TRBJ2-7; D possibly corresponds to TRBD1 (8 bases). The CDR3 is 15 amino acids. Germline CDR1 and CDR2: MGHRA and YSYEKL. V dropped 3 bases and J dropped 6 bases, with 18 bases sitting between them.

This chain links TRBV19 with TRBJ2-7; TRBD2 matches 13 bases. V dropped 1 base and J dropped 7; count of bases not matched to a gene: 4. Germline V gene sequence: CDR1 LNHDA, CDR2 SQIVND (reference sequence). The CDR3 runs to 15 residues. The CDR3, as DNA: TGTGCCAGTAGTATAGGGACTAGCGGGGGAAGAGAGCAGTACTTC. Its translation is CASSIGTSGGREQYF.

The chain couples TRBV4-1 to TRBJ2-6; 7 bases align to TRBD2. The CDR3 is 17 residues long. Germline CDR1 MGHRA, CDR2 YSYEKL. V was clipped by 1 base and J by 3 bases; unmatched bases: 6. The CDR3 sequence is CASSQGVAGVGANVLTF. The CDR3 nucleotides read TGCGCCAGCAGCCAAGGAGTGGCGGGGGTTGGGGCCAACGTCCTGACTTTC.

V usage is TRBV18 and J usage is TRBJ1-1; the D is unclear. Trimming stripped 6 bases from V and 1 base from J, with 18 bases between. This CDR3 spans 16 amino acids. Germline V gene data show CDR1 as KGHSH and CDR2 as LQKENI. For the CDR3, the DNA is TGTGCCAGCTCTTCACGGTCGTTACGTACGAACACTGAAGCTTTCTTT. Its translation: CASSSRSLRTNTEAFF.

This clone was observed a single time. V and J are TRBV12-5 and TRBJ2-7; weak D call: TRBD1 (5 bases). Germline V gene lookup returns CDR1 LGHNT and CDR2 FRNRAP. Between the trimmed V and J ends, which lost 7 bases and 3 bases, there was a span of 16 bases. CDR3 length equals 14 residues. As DNA, the CDR3 is TGTGCTAGTGCTAATCGAGAACAGGTCTACGAGCAGTACTTC. It translates to CASANREQVYEQYF. Full variable domain (outside the CDR3, taken from reference TRBV12-5 and TRBJ2-7): DARVTQTPRHKVTEMGQEVTMRCQPILGHNTVFWYRQTMMQGLELLAYFRNRAPLDDSGMPKDRFSAEMPDATLATLKIQPSEPRDSAVYFCASANREQVYEQYFGPGTRLTVT.

The chain uses TRBV6-2 or TRBV6-3 and TRBJ2-1, with TRBD2 identical over 8 bases. With V trimmed by 2 bases and J by 15 bases, 9 bases remained unmatched. This CDR3 comprises 13 residues. Germline values: CDR1 MNHEY, CDR2 SVGEGT. The CDR3 protein is CASSYGVAGYWFF. In DNA form, the CDR3 reads TGTGCCAGCAGTTACGGAGTAGCGGGGTACTGGTTCTTC.

The J gene is TRBJ2-7, the V gene TRBV11-3; tentatively, D is TRBD1 (6 bases). Germline V CDR1 and CDR2: SGHNT, YENEEA. V was shortened by 4 bases and J by 8 bases, with 9 bases between the two germline ends. The CDR3 is 11 residues long. This chain's CDR3 is CASSSTGKQYF. CDR3 coding DNA: TGTGCCAGCAGCTCAACAGGGAAGCAGTACTTC. The variable domain in full, with the rest retrieved from reference TRBV11-3 and TRBJ2-7, is EAGVVQSPRYKIIEKKQPVAFWCNPISGHNTLYWYLQNLGQGPELLIRYENEEAVDDSQLPKDRFSAERLKGVDSTLKIQPAELGDSAVYLCASSSTGKQYFGPGTRLTVT.

This sequence joins TRBV7-2 and TRBJ2-5; 7 positions match TRBD2. Germline CDR1 reads SGHTA; CDR2 reads FQGNSA. The CDR3 sequence is 15 residues long. V dropped 5 bases and J dropped 3; count of bases not matched to a gene: 9. The CDR3 coding sequence is TGTGCCAGCAGCCAAGGGGCGGGAGTTGAAGAGACCCAGTACTTC. Its translation is CASSQGAGVEETQYF.

V usage is TRBV5-1 and J usage is TRBJ2-2; 8 bases agree with TRBD1. Germline-derived CDR1 and CDR2 are SGHRS and YFSETQ. The CDR3 totals 15 residues. The junction had 6 bases not matched to a gene; V was cut back by 4 bases and J by 4 bases. The CDR3 loop is CASSPRTGLTGELFF. The DNA for the CDR3 is TGCGCCAGCAGCCCCAGGACAGGGCTCACCGGGGAGCTGTTTTTT.

This rearrangement joins TRBV18 to TRBJ2-4; D is ambiguous. The ends were cut back, 5 bases at V and 1 base at J, with 15 bases in the middle. The germline V gene encodes CDR1 KGHSH and CDR2 LQKENI. The CDR3 covers 16 residues. CDR3 DNA: TGTGCCAGCTCAACGTCCGCGGCCGGGGCCAAAAACATTCAGTACTTC. This translates into CASSTSAAGAKNIQYF.

Remarks on this clone: Other DNA sequences from this sample encode an identical CDR3 as well. This chain links TRBV5-6 with TRBJ2-7; 11 positions agree with TRBD1. The CDR3 consists of 19 residues. V lost 4 bases to trimming and J lost 3 bases; unmatched junction nucleotides: 18. Germline V CDR1 and CDR2: SGHDT, YYEEEE. CDR3 amino acids: CASSPGLPGTGGDNYEQYF. CDR3 sequence (DNA): TGTGCCAGCAGCCCTGGCCTTCCCGGGACAGGGGGTGACAACTACGAGCAGTACTTC.

The rearrangement links TRBV19 to TRBJ1-6; 7 nucleotides agree with TRBD1. The CDR3 sequence is 14 residues long. Germline CDR1 LNHDA, CDR2 SQIVND (reference sequence). The V segment lost 3 bases and the J segment 10 bases; nucleotides outside the gene matches: 6. CDR3 sequence reads: CASSIEGARSPLHF. The CDR3 coding sequence is TGTGCCAGTAGTATCGAGGGGGCGAGGTCACCCCTCCACTTT.

This clone has only a few counts. Other nucleotide sequences in the sample specify the same CDR3. The chain employs TRBV30 and TRBJ1-3; D is uncertain. V was shortened by 1 base and J by 5 bases, with 3 bases between the two germline ends. The germline CDR1 and CDR2 sequences are GTSNPN and SVGIG (reference sequence). This CDR3 is 11 amino acids long. The CDR3 coding sequence is TGTGCCTGGAGTGACAGAAACACCATATATTTT. Its protein product is CAWSDRNTIYF. Full variable domain (outside the CDR3, taken from reference TRBV30 and TRBJ1-3): SQTIHQWPATLVQPVGSPLSLECTVEGTSNPNLYWYRQAAGRGLQLLFYSVGIGQISSEVPQNLSASRPQDRQFILSSKKLLLSDSGFYLCAWSDRNTIYFGEGSWLTVV.

As for this clone: A read error may account for a junction end that differs from germline. The chain combines TRBV5-1 with TRBJ1-4, with 10 bases that match TRBD1. In germline, CDR1 is SGHRS, CDR2 YFSETQ. The CDR3 has 16 amino acids. The CDR3 DNA is TGCGCCAGCAGGTTGGACAGGGGGGGCTCTAATGAAAAACTGTTTTTT. Its protein is CASRLDRGGSNEKLFF.

The genes are TRBV6-6 and TRBJ1-5; possible D gene TRBD1, 5 bases. This CDR3 comprises 13 residues. With 6 bases removed from V and 6 bases from J, the gap between germline ends came to 12 bases. Germline CDR1 MNHNY, CDR2 SVGAGI (reference sequence). The CDR3 sequence is CASRETEGQPQHF. The CDR3 DNA reads as TGTGCCAGCAGGGAGACAGAAGGTCAGCCCCAGCATTTT.

This clone was counted a single time. The rearrangement links TRBV18 to TRBJ1-2, with D uncertain. The CDR3 is made up of 11 amino acids. V dropped 3 bases and J dropped 6 bases, with 5 bases sitting between them. Germline V gene lookup returns CDR1 KGHSH and CDR2 LQKENI. In DNA, the CDR3 is TGTGCCAGCTCACCGGGCGATGGCTACACCTTC. Translated: CASSPGDGYTF.